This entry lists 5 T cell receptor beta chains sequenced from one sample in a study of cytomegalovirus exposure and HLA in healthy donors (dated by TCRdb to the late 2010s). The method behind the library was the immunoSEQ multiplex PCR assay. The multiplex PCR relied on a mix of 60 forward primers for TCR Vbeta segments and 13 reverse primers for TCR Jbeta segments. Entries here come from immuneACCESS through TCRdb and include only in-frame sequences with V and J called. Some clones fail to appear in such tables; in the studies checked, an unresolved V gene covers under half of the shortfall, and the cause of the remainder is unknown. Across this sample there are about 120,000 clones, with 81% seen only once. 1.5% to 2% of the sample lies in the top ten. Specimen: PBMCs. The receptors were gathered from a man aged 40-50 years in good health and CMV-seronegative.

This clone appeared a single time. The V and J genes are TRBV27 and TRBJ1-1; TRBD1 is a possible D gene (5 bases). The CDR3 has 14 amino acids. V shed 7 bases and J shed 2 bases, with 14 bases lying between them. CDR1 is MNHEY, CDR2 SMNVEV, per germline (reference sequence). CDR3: CASTAVGGNTEAFF. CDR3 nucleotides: TGTGCCAGCACGGCGGTGGGGGGTAACACTGAAGCTTTCTTT.

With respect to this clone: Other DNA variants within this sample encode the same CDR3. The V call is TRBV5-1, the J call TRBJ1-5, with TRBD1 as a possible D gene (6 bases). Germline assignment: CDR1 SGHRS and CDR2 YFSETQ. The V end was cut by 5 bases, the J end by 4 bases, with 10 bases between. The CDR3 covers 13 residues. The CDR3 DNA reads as TGCGCCAGCAGTCTTCAGGGGAATCAGCCCCAGCATTTT. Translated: CASSLQGNQPQHF.

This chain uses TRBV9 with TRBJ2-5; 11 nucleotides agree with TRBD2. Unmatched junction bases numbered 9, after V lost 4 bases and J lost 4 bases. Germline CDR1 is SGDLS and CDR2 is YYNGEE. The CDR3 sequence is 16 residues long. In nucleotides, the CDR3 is TGTGCCAGCAGCCCCGGGACTAGCGGTCTCGGAGAGACCCAGTACTTC. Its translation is CASSPGTSGLGETQYF.

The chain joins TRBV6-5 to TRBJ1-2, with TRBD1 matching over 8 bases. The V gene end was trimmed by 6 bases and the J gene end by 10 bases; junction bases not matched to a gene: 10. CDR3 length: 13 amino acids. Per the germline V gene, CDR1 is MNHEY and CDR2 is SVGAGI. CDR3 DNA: TGTGCCAGCAGAACCGGGACAGGAAGATTCTACACCTTC. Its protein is CASRTGTGRFYTF.

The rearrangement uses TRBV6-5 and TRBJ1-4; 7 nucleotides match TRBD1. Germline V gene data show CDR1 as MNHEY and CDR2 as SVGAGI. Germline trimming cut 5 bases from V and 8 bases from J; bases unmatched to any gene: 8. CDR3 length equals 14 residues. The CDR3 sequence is CASSNDRVREKLFF. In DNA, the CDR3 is TGTGCCAGCAGTAATGACAGGGTGCGGGAAAAACTGTTTTTT.